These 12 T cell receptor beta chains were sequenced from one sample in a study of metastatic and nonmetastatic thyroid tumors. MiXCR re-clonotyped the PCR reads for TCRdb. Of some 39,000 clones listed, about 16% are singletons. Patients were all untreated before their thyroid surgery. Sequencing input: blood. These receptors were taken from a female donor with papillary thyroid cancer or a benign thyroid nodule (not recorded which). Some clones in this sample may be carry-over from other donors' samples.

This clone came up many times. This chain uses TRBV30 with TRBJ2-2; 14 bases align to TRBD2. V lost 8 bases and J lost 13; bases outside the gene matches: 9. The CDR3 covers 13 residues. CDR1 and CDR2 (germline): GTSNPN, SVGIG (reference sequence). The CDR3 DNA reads TGTGCCGGTATGACTAGCGGGAGGGCCCGGCTGTTTTTT. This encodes CAGMTSGRARLFF.

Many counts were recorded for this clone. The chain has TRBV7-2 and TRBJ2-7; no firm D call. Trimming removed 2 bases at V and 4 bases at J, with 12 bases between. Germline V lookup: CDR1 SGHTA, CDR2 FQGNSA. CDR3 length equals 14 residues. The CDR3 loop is CASSLSIATYEQYF. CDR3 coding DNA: TGTGCCAGCAGCTTATCGATAGCAACTTACGAGCAGTACTTC.

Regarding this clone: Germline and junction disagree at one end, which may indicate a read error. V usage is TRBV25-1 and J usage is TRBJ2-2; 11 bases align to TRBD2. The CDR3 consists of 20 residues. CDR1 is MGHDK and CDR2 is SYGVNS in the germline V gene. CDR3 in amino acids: CASSVVFLAGGRGNTVELFF. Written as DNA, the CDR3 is TGTGCCAGCAGTGTTGTTTTCCTAGCGGGAGGTCGGGGGAACACCGTGGAGCTATTTTTT.

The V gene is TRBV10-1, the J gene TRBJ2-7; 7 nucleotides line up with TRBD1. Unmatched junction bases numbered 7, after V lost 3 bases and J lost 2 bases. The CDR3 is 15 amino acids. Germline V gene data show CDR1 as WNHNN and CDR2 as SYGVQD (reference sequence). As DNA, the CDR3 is TGCGCCAGCAGTGACTACGGGACAGCGACCTACGAGCAGTACTTC. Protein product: CASSDYGTATYEQYF.

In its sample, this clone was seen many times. This CDR3 reads CASSLSTPGLAGVPGELFF. CDR3 nucleotides: TGTGCCAGCAGCTTATCTACCCCGGGACTAGCGGGAGTACCCGGGGAGCTGTTTTTT. The V call is TRBV7-2, the J call TRBJ2-2; 14 bases agree with TRBD2. Germline CDR1 and CDR2: SGHTA and FQGNSA. The V and J ends lost 2 bases and 6 bases, in that order; junction bases with no gene match: 11. The CDR3 covers 19 residues.

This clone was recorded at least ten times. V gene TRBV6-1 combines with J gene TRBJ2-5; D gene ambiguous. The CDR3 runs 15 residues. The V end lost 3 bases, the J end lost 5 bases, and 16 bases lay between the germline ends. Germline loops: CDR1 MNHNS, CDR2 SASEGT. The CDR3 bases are TGTGCCAGCAGTGACCTGGCGGATTTTTTGGAGACCCAGTACTTC. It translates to CASSDLADFLETQYF.

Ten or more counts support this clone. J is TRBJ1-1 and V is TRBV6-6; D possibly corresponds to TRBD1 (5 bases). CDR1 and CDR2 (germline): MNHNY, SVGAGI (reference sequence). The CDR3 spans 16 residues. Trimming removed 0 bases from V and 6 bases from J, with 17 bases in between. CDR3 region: CASSYSRGREGSEAFF. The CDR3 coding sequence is TGTGCCAGCAGTTACTCGAGGGGCAGGGAGGGATCTGAAGCTTTCTTT.

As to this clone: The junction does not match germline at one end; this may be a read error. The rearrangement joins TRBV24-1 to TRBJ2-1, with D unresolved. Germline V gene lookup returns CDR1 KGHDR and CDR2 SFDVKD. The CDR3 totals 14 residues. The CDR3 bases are TGTGCCACCAGTGATTGGCAAAACTACAATGAGCATTTCTTC. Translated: CATSDWQNYNEHFF.

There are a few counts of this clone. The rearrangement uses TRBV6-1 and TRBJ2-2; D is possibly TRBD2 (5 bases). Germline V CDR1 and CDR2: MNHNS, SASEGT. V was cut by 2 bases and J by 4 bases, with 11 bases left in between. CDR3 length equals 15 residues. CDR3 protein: CASSESGTSTGELFF. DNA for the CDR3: TGTGCCAGCAGTGAAAGCGGAACGAGCACCGGGGAGCTGTTTTTT.

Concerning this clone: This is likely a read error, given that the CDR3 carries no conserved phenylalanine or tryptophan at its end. The CDR3 loop reads CTSTDSSGANVLTY. CDR3 nucleotide sequence: TGTACCAGCACTGACAGTTCTGGGGCCAACGTCCTGACTTAC. This sequence joins TRBV2 and TRBJ2-6; tentative D call: TRBD1 (5 bases). The CDR3 is made up of 14 amino acids. Germline lookup yields CDR1 SNHLY and CDR2 FYNNEI.

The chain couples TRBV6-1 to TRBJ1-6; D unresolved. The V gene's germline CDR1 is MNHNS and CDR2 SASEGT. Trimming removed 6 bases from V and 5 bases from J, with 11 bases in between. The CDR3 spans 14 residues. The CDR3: CASRGTADNSPLHF. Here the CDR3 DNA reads TGTGCCAGCAGGGGAACGGCCGATAATTCACCCCTCCACTTT.

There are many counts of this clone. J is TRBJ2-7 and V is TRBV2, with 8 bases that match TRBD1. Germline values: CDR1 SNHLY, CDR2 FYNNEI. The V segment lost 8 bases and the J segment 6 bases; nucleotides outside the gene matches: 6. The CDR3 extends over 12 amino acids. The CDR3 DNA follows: TGTGCCAGCTTGGACAGGGCGGGCGAGCAGTACTTC. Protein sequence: CASLDRAGEQYF.